This T cell receptor (beta chain) was identified during a study of T cell clones after liver transplantation. About the research overall: Immunosuppression withdrawal was tried within 2 years after liver transplantation in this trial. Standard immunosuppression, with no induction, continued until 12-24 months after transplant.

With V trimmed by 8 bases and J by 4 bases, 4 bases remained unmatched. In germline, CDR1 is MNHNY, CDR2 SVGAGI (reference sequence). The CDR3 is made up of 12 amino acids. Produced via immunoSEQ multiplex PCR; TCRdb's table is partial and in-frame only. Among around 60,000 clones listed, about 70% were seen once. The source is a human donor who received a liver transplant. The starting material was CD4+ T cells from blood, obtained before liver transplant. V usage is TRBV6-6 and J usage is TRBJ2-7; 8 positions agree with TRBD2. The CDR3 DNA is TGTGCCAGCCGGTCGGGGGGGTACGAGCAGTACTTC. Translating gives CASRSGGYEQYF.